The source of this TCR beta chain is a study of identical twins. A single record per CDR3 protein comes from TCRdb applying MiXCR to the 5' RACE reads. This sample yields hundreds of thousands of distinct CDR3 sequences, of which roughly 7% are seen a single time; 3% to 4% belongs to the top ten. This clonotype was seen at least ten times. Antigen: not known. The study's findings and limits: High-abundance cord blood beta clonotypes had fewer insertions; memory repertoires showed none.

This CDR3 has 11 residues. V was trimmed by 6 bases and J by 7 bases, leaving 10 bases between them. This sample was shared with a second study, whose subject was yellow fever vaccine responses in identical twins.

The chain links TRBV12-3 or TRBV12-4 to TRBJ2-7; no clear D gene. The sequence derives from a young woman in good health. The sample taken for sequencing was memory (CD45RO+) T cells sorted from blood. Written as DNA, the CDR3 is TGTGCCAGCAGCCGGAGAGGAGAGCAGTACTTC. It encodes CASSRRGEQYF.